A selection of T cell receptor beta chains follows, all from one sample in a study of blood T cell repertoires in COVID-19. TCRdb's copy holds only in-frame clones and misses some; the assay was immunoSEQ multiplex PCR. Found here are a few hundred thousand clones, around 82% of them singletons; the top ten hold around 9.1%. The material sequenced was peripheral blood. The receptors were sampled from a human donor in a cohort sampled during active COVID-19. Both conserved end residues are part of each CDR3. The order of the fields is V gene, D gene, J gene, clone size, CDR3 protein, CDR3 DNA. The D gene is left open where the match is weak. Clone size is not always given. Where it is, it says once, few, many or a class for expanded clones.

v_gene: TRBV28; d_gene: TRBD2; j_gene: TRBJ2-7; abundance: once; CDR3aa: CASSSGGPYEQYF; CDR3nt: TGTGCCAGCTCTAGCGGGGGCCCCTACGAGCAGTACTTC
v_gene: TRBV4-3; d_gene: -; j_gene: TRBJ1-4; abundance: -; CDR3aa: CASSQSVGTRRFATNEKLFF; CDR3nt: TGCGCCAGCAGCCAGTCCGTCGGGACACGACGATTCGCAACTAATGAAAAACTGTTTTTT
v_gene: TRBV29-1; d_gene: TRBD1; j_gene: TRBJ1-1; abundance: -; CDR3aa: CSVIVRGAVAFF; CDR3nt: TGCAGCGTTATTGTCAGGGGGGCGGTTGCTTTCTTT
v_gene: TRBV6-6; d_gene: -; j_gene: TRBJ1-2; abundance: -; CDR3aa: CASSPTGDYGYTF; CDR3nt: TGTGCCAGCAGTCCGACGGGGGACTATGGCTACACCTTC
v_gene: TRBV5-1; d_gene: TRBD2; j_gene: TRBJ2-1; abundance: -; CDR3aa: CASSLGAGAPYNEQFF; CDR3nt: TGCGCCAGCAGCTTGGGAGCGGGGGCCCCATACAATGAGCAGTTCTTC
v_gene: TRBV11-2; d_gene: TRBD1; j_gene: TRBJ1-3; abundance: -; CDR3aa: CASSPRRTGRLGNTIYF; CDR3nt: TGTGCCAGCAGCCCCCGTCGGACAGGGAGGTTGGGAAACACCATATATTTT
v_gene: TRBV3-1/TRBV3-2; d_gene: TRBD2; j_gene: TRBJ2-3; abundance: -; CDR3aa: CASSQTWGGMDTQYF; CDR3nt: TGTGCCAGCAGCCAAACCTGGGGGGGGATGGATACGCAGTATTTT
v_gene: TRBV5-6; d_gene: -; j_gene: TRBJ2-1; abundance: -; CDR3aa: CASSLGLEQFF; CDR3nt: TGTGCCAGCAGCTTGGGGCTTGAGCAGTTCTTC
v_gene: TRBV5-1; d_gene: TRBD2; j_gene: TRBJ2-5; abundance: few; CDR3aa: CASCPGTTLAGVETQYF; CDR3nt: TGCGCCAGTTGCCCGGGGACTACGCTAGCGGGAGTAGAGACCCAGTACTTC
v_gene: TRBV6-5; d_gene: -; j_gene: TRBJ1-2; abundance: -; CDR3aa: CAGARAGNYGYTF; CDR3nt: TGTGCCGGGGCCCGGGCTGGGAACTATGGCTACACCTTC
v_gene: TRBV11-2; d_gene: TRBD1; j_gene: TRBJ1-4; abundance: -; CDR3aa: CASSLDQGVGDEKLFF; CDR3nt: TGTGCCAGCAGCTTAGATCAGGGGGTGGGAGATGAAAAACTGTTTTTT
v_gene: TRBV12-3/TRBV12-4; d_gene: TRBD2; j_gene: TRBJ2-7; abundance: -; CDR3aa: CASSRLAREQYF; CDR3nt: TGTGCCAGCAGTCGACTAGCGAGGGAGCAGTACTTC
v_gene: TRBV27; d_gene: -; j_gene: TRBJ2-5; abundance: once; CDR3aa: CASSSPVPGETQYF; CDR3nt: TGTGCCAGCAGTTCCCCAGTACCGGGGGAGACCCAGTACTTC
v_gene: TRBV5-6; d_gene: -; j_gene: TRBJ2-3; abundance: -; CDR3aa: CASSGQGEVADTQYF; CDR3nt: TGTGCCAGCAGCGGACAAGGCGAGGTAGCAGATACGCAGTATTTT
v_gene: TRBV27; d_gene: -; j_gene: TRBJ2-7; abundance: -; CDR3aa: CASSSEWARAPYEQYF; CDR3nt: TGTGCCAGCAGTTCAGAATGGGCCAGGGCGCCCTACGAGCAGTACTTC
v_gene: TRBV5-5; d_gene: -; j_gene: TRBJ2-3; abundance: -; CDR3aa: CASSLVPGTDTQYF; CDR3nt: TGTGCCAGCAGCTTGGTCCCAGGCACAGATACGCAGTATTTT
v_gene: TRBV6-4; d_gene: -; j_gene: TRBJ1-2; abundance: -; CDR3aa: CASSPGVIGYGYTF; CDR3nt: TGTGCCAGCAGTCCCGGGGTAATAGGCTATGGCTACACCTTC
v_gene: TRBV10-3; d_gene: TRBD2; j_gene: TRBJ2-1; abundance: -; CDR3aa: CAITPTGGNEQFF; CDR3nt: TGTGCCATCACCCCGACGGGGGGCAATGAGCAGTTCTTC
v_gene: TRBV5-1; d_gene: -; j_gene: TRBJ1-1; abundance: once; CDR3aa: CASSQGIRNTEAFF; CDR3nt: TGCGCCAGCAGTCAGGGGATCAGGAACACTGAAGCTTTCTTT
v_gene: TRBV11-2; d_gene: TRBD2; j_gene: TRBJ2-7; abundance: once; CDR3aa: CASSLSSGRGSYEQYF; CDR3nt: TGTGCCAGCAGCTTATCGAGCGGGAGGGGTTCCTACGAGCAGTACTTC
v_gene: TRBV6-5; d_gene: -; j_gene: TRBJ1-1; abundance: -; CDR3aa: CATTGHTEAFF; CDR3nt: TGTGCCACTACAGGGCACACTGAAGCTTTCTTT
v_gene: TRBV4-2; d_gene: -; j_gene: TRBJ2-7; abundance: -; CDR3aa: CASSQAVNYEQYF; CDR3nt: TGTGCCAGCAGCCAAGCGGTCAACTACGAGCAGTACTTC
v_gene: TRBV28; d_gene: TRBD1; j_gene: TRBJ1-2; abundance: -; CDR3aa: CASSLSWTGYGYTF; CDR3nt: TGTGCCAGCAGTTTATCTTGGACAGGGTATGGCTACACCTTC
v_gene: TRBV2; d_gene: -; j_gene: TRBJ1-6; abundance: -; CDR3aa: CASSGDNFSPLHF; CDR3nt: TGTGCCAGCAGTGGGGACAATTTTTCACCCCTCCACTTT
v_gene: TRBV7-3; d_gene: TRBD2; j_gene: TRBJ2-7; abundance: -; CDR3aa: CASSPRAGVGNEQYF; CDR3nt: TGTGCCAGCAGCCCCCGAGCGGGAGTGGGGAACGAGCAGTACTTC
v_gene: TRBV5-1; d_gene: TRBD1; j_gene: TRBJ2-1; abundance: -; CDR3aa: CASSWGTGGNEQFF; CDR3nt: TGCGCCAGCAGCTGGGGGACAGGAGGGAATGAGCAGTTCTTC
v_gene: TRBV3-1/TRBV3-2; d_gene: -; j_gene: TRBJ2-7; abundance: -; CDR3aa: CASSQDRGLYEQYF; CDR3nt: TGTGCCAGCAGCCAAGATAGGGGCCTCTACGAGCAGTACTTC
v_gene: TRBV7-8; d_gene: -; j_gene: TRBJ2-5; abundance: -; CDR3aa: CASSLAAWRTQYF; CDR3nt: TGTGCCAGCAGCTTAGCGGCTTGGAGGACCCAGTACTTC
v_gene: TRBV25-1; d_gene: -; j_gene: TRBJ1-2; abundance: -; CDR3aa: CASSAPGAPYGYTF; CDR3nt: TGTGCCAGCAGTGCCCCTGGGGCGCCCTATGGCTACACCTTC
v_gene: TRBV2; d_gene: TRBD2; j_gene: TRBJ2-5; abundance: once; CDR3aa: CASSRLATNGETQYF; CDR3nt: TGTGCCAGCAGTAGACTAGCGACGAACGGAGAGACCCAGTACTTC
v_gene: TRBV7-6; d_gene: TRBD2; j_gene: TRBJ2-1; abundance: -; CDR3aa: CASSSLTSGSYNEQFF; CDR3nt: TGTGCCAGCAGCTCGCTGACTAGCGGCTCCTACAATGAGCAGTTCTTC
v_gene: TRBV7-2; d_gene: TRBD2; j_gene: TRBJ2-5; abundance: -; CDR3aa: CASSEVAGATGETQYF; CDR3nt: TGTGCCAGCAGCGAAGTAGCGGGGGCCACGGGAGAGACCCAGTACTTC
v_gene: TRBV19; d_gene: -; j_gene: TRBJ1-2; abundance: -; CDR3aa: CASTTQGQPYGYTF; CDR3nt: TGTGCCAGTACCACGCAGGGGCAGCCCTATGGCTACACCTTC
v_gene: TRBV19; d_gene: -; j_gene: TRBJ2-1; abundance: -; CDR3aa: CASSWRDGEQFF; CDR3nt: TGTGCCAGTAGTTGGCGGGACGGAGAGCAGTTCTTC
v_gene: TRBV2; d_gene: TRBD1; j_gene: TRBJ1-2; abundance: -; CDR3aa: CASSGGTGGKINYGYTF; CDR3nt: TGTGCCAGCAGTGGCGGGACAGGAGGTAAAATAAACTATGGCTACACCTTC
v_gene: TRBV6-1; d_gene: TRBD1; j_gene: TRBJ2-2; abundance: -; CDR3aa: CASSERQGARNTGELFF; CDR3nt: TGTGCCAGCAGTGAACGGCAGGGGGCGCGAAACACCGGGGAGCTGTTTTTT
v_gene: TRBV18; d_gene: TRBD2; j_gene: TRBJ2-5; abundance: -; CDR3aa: CASSPPSGGAMETQYF; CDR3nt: TGTGCCAGCTCACCACCTAGCGGGGGGGCCATGGAGACCCAGTACTTC
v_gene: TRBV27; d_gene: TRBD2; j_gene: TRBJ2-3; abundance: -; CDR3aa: CASSLLAGGPLDTQYF; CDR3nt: TGTGCCAGCAGTTTACTGGCGGGGGGCCCACTCGATACGCAGTATTTT
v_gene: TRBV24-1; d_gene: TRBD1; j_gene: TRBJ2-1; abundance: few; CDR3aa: CATSDLFFGTGANNEQFF; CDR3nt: TGTGCCACCAGTGATTTGTTTTTCGGGACAGGGGCAAACAATGAGCAGTTCTTC
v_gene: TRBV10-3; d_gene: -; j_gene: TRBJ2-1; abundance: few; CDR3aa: CAISQSGNEQFF; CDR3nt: TGTGCCATCAGCCAAAGCGGAAATGAGCAGTTCTTC
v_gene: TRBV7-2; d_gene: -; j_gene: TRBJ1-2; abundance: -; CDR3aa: CASSLDPGANYGYTF; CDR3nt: TGTGCCAGCAGCTTAGATCCAGGGGCTAACTATGGCTACACCTTC
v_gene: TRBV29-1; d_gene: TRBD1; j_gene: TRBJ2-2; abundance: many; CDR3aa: CSVGLNRGAGELFF; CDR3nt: TGCAGCGTAGGATTGAACAGGGGAGCCGGGGAGCTGTTTTTT
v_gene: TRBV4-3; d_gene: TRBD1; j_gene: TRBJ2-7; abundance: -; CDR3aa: CASSQDFGTGSYEQYF; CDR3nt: TGCGCCAGCAGCCAAGATTTCGGGACAGGGTCCTACGAGCAGTACTTC
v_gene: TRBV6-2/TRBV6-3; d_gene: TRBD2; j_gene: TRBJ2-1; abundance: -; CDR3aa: CASSTPQGLAGAFNEQFF; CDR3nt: TGTGCCAGCAGTACCCCTCAGGGGTTAGCGGGGGCCTTCAATGAGCAGTTCTTC
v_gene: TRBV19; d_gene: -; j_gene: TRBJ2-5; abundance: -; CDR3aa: CASSIPTESRTQYF; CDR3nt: TGTGCCAGTAGTATTCCAACCGAGAGTCGGACCCAGTACTTC
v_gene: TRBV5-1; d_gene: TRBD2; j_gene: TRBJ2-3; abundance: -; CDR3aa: CASSLSQLANTQYF; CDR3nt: TGCGCCAGCAGCTTGTCCCAACTAGCGAATACGCAGTATTTT
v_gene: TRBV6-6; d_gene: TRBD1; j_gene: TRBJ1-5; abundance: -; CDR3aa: CASSYRQGAHQPQHF; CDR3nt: TGTGCCAGCAGTTACCGCCAGGGGGCTCATCAGCCCCAGCATTTT
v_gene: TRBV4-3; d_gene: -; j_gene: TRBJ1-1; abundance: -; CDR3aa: CASSEMAANTEAFF; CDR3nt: TGCGCCAGCAGCGAAATGGCGGCGAACACTGAAGCTTTCTTT
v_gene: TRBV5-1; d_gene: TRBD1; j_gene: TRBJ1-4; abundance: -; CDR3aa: CASSLGGQGRIMATNEKLFF; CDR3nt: TGCGCCAGCAGCTTGGGAGGACAGGGGCGTATAATGGCAACTAATGAAAAACTGTTTTTT
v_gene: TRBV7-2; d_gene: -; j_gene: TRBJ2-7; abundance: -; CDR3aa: CASSSVRGYEQYF; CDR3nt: TGTGCCAGCAGCTCAGTTCGGGGGTACGAGCAGTACTTC
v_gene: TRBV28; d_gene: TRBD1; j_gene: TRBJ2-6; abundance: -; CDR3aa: CASRPGTGGSGANVLTF; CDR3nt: TGTGCCAGCAGGCCCGGGACAGGGGGCTCTGGGGCCAACGTCCTGACTTTC